This T cell receptor (beta chain) stems from a study of blood T cell repertoires in COVID-19. Across the whole study: From the United States, Italy and Spain came samples of acute and convalescent COVID-19. Nucleic acid was either cDNA or gDNA, and it came from T cells, B-cell-depleted T cells, or PBMCs.

CDR1 and CDR2 from the germline V gene are SGDLS and YYNGEE. The CDR3 consists of 16 residues. After removal of 0 bases from V and 1 base from J, the junction contained 4 bases not matched to a gene. Original data processing: Reference gene primer amplification gave estimated nucleated cell counts. Clones were read by immunoSEQ multiplex PCR, and TCRdb kept only the in-frame ones, dropping some. The D gene and trimming were derived from the DNA, and the V and J assignments and clone size from that table. The table includes about 200,000 clones, 83% detected once. The receptor was derived from a woman aged 40 to 50 with active or convalescent COVID-19. The V and J genes are TRBV9 and TRBJ2-3; 8 nucleotides agree with TRBD2. The source material was peripheral blood. Here the CDR3 DNA reads TGTGCCAGCAGCGTAGAGGTACTAGCGGGCACAGATACGCAGTATTTT. As protein: CASSVEVLAGTDTQYF.